This T cell receptor (beta chain) was observed in a study of T cells in localized non-small cell lung cancer. Only one count was recorded for this clone. Assay: immunoSEQ multiplex PCR; the TCRdb copy retains only in-frame clones and omits some. The sample lists about 2,600 clones, roughly 25% occurring once. The ends were cut back, 7 bases at V and 2 bases at J, with 14 bases in the middle. The CDR3 has 14 residues. Germline CDR1 reads WSHSY; CDR2 reads SAAADI. The gene calls are TRBV10-2 and TRBJ1-2, with D perhaps TRBD1 (5 bases). The clonotype was recovered from a female donor aged 60 or older with stage I lung adenocarcinoma. Sequenced here: lung tumor tissue, sampled before any cancer treatment. CDR3 in amino acids: CASKDGGLNYGYTF. CDR3 nucleotide sequence: TGCGCCAGCAAGGATGGGGGATTAAACTATGGCTACACCTTC.